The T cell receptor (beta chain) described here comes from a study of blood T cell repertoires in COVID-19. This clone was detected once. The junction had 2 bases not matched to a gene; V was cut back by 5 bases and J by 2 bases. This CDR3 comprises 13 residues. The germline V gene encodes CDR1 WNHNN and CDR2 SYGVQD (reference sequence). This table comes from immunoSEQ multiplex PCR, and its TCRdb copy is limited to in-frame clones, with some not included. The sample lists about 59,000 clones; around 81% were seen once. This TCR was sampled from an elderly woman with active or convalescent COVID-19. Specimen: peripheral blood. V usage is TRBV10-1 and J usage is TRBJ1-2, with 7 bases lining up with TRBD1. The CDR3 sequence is CASSPGQNYGYTF. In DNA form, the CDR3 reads TGCGCCAGCAGTCCGGGACAGAACTATGGCTACACCTTC.